This TCR beta chain stems from a study of T cells after yellow fever vaccination (dated by TCRdb to between 2019 and 2020). The study in broad terms: Memory subsets (EM, EMRA, CM and Tscm) were sorted on a BD FACS Aria III using CD3, CD45RA, CCR7 and CD95 staining. Memory subsets were sorted on days 0, 15 and 45 and at 18 months after primary vaccination, and on days 0, 15 and 45 after the 30-year booster. To follow T-cell clones before and after primary and booster YFV17D yellow fever vaccination, bulk TCR alpha and beta repertoires were sequenced over time. Two healthy male donors made up the cohort, one aged 18 to 29 years and the other aged 30 to 40 years. The SMART-Seq v4 Ultra Low Input RNA kit was used to prepare libraries from fractions with low cell numbers. Blood samples were taken at several timepoints before and after primary and secondary immunization, and bulk PBMC replicates and cell subsets were isolated. General findings and caveats noted by the study authors: A small share of clonotypes was detected in both CD4 and CD8 compartments, with the overlap likely arising from convergent recombination. On day 0, almost all vaccine-responding clonotypes were below detection in the sorted memory subsets. FACS-sorted repertoires could contain abundant contaminating clonotypes from the bulk population, so computational filtering was required. The study included only a couple of donors, which limits how far the findings can be generalized. Compared with the primary T-cell response, the secondary T-cell response was faster but weaker, reaching its peak on day 5 rather than on day 15. After the booster, most clones that had expanded after primary vaccination were detected again (about 97% of CD4 and over 75% of CD8), suggesting broad maintenance of memory.

The treatment or condition label of this sample denotes: live attenuated yellow fever vaccine strain. A standard Ficoll-Paque protocol was used to isolate PBMCs from peripheral blood. RNA from sorted memory subsets was extracted with the RNeasy Micro Kit. CDR1 and CDR2, per the germline V gene (reference sequence), are LNHDA and SQIVND. Measured from the cysteine to the phenylalanine, the CDR3 is 12 residues long. Only the CDR3 DNA stays, 36 bases, in frame from base 1. V was cut back by 8 bases and J by 7 bases, leaving a gap of 11 bases between them. TCR cDNA was synthesized by 5'RACE template switching, which introduced a universal primer site and unique molecular identifiers. Priming of cDNA synthesis was performed from both the TCR alpha and TCR beta constant segments. Libraries were amplified in two PCR steps, with sample barcodes and sequencing adapters added in the second step. Libraries were sequenced on Illumina HiSeq 2500 (2x100 bp) or NovaSeq (2x150 bp). Per the source publication's procedure: Reads were demultiplexed and collapsed into UMI consensus sequences with MIGEC, and V(D)J alignment was performed with MiXCR. Clonotypes responding to the vaccine were identified with edgeR on replicate PBMC samples, with the criteria of FDR below 0.01 and a log2 fold change above 5 up to day 15. Each bulk clonotype was labeled CD4 or CD8 based on which sequenced repertoire, CD4 or CD8, contained the clonotype at higher abundance. To estimate the distribution of each clone across memory phenotypes, clonotype frequencies in memory subsets were weighted by FACS-sorted cell numbers. TCRdb ran its own pipeline on the public reads, namely fastp trimming at Q25 and MiXCR clone calling, and kept in-frame beta chains. For every CDR3 protein sequence, its rows merge into one entry that carries the most common genes and DNA. What appears here as the V and J calls and clone size reflects TCRdb's work, not the paper's. Across this sample there are about 4,800 distinct CDR3 sequences, with about 8.3% seen only once. In total, the top ten clones hold more than 1.4% of the sample.

This clonotype is categorized as medium-sized (0.01 to 0.1%). There are no base qualities to consult, and no much larger clone falls within one base. The sequence came from a man aged 25-45 years who received the YFV17D yellow fever vaccine. Specimen: PBMCs, either bulk or a sorted T-cell subset (CD4+, CD8+, memory, or dextramer-sorted; not recorded which), collected 15 days after the yellow fever booster vaccination. The chain links TRBV19 with TRBJ1-4; the D gene remains uncertain. The DNA sequence is TGTGCCAGTGGACGCGAGGGTGAAAAACTGTTTTTT. Translated, this is CASGREGEKLFF.